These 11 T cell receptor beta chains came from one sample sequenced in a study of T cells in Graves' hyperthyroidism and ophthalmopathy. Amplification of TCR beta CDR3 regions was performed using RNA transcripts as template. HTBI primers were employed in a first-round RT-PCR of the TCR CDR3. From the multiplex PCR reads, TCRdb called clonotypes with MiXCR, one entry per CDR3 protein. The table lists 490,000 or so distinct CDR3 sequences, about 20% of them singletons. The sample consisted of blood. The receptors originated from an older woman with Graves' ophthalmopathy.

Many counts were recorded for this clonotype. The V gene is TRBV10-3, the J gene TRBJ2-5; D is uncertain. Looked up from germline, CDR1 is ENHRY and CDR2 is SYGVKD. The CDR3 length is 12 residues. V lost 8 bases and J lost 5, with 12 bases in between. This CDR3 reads CAISDGLETQYF. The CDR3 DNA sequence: TGTGCCATCTCGGACGGTTTGGAGACCCAGTACTTC.

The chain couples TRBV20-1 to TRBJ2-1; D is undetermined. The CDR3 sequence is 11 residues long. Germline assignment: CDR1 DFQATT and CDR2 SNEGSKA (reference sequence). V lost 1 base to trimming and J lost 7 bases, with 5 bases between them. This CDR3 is CSARGRNEQFF. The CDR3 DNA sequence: TGCAGTGCTAGAGGGCGAAATGAGCAGTTCTTC.

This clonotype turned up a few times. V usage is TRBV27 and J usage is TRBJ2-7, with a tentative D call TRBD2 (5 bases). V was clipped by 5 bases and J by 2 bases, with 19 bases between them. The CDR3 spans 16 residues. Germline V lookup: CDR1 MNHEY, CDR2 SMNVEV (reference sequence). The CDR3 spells CASSLRRAISPYEQYF. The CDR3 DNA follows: TGTGCCAGCAGTCTTCGGCGGGCGATATCCCCCTACGAGCAGTACTTC.

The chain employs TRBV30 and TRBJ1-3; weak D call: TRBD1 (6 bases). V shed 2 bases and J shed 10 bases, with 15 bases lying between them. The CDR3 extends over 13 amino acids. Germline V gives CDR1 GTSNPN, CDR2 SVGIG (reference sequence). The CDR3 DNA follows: TGTGCCTGGAGTACACAGGGCCCGGGGACCATATATTTT. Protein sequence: CAWSTQGPGTIYF.

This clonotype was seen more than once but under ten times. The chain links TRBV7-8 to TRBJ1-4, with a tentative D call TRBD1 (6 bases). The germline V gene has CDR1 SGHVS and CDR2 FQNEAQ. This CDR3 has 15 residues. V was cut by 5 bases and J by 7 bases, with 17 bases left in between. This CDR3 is CASSGRGGVPEKLFF. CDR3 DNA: TGTGCCAGCAGCGGCCGTGGGGGCGTCCCTGAAAAACTGTTTTTT.

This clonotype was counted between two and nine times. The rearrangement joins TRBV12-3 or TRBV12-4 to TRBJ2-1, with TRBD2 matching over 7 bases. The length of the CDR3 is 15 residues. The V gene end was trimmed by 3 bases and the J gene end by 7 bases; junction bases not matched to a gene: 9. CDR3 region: CASSLMAGAENEQFF. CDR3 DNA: TGTGCCAGCAGTTTGATGGCGGGAGCAGAGAATGAGCAGTTCTTC.

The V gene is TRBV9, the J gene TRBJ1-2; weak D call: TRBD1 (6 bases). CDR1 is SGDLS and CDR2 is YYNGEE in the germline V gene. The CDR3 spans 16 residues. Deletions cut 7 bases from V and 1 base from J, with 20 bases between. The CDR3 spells CASGLRGDYFNYGYTF. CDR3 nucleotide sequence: TGTGCCAGCGGCCTCAGGGGCGACTATTTTAACTATGGCTACACCTTC.

The CDR3 here is CASSPPTRDNQPQHF. The CDR3 DNA sequence: TGTGCCAGCTCACCACCGACGAGGGATAATCAGCCCCAGCATTTT. This chain uses TRBV18 with TRBJ1-5; no definite D call. The CDR3 has 15 amino acids. V was trimmed by 0 bases and J by 4 bases, leaving 10 bases between them. CDR1 and CDR2 (germline): KGHSH, LQKENI.

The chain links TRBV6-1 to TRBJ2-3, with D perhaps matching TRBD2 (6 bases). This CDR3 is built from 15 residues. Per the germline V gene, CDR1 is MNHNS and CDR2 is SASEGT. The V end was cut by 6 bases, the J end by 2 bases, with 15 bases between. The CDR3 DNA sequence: TGTGCCAGCAGCTCAACTAGCAGATACACAGATACGCAGTATTTT. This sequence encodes CASSSTSRYTDTQYF.

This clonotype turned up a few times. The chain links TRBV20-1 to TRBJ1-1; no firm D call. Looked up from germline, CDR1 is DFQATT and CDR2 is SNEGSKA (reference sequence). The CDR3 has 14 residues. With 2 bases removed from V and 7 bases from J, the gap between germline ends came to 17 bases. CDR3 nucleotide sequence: TGCAGTGCTAGACACCCTCGACGGTCGGGTGAAGCTTTCTTT. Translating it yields CSARHPRRSGEAFF.

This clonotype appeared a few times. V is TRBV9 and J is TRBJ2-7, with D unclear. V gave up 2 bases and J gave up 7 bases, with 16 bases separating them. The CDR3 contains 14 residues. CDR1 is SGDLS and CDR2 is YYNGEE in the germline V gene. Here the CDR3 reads CASSVGDSPWEQYF. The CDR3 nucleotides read TGTGCCAGCAGCGTCGGTGATAGCCCGTGGGAGCAGTACTTC.